This T cell receptor (beta chain) was recovered during a study of CD8+CD57+ T cells in acquired aplastic anemia. For the study at large: Sorting CD4+ and CD8+ cells gave DNA averaging roughly 3.5 ug. Whole-study results and caveats: Overlap between patients and controls comprised roughly 30 CD8+ CDR3 sequences.

According to the study, genomic DNA was the template for TCR beta VDJ and CDR3 profiling. Using its own MiXCR run on the reads, TCRdb lists one record per CDR3 protein. The sample consists of about 160,000 distinct CDR3 sequences, 45% to 50% of them appearing once. Concerning this clonotype itself: Its specificity is not known.

V gave up 7 bases and J gave up 4 bases, with 17 bases separating them. CDR3 length: 15 amino acids. Germline loops: CDR1 LNHDA, CDR2 SQIVND (reference sequence). For sequencing, patients were chosen who had shown expansion of CD8+CD57+ cells by flow cytometry. The patients, all of them, had severe acquired aplastic anemia. When blood sampling took place, the patients had received no therapy. The material sequenced was sorted CD4+, CD8+, or CD8+CD57+ T cells (not recorded which) from PBMCs. This sequence was found in a human donor with aplastic anemia. The V and J genes are TRBV19 and TRBJ1-5, with a possible D match to TRBD1 (5 bases). CDR3 amino acids: CASTLKGLRNQPQHF. The CDR3 DNA follows: TGTGCCAGTACCCTAAAGGGACTGCGGAATCAGCCCCAGCATTTT.